The clone carrying this TCR beta chain was found a few times. Its antigen is not identified. Reverse transcribing all isolated RNA meant expressed TCRB transcripts were sequenced. Deep immunoSEQ sequencing covered naive, central memory and regulatory T cell samples. The repertoire was sequenced with immunoSEQ multiplex PCR; TCRdb's copy has only in-frame clones and lacks some. The data hold 150,000 to 200,000 clones, with 6.5% to 10% observed a single time. This record comes from a study of beta chain features in type 1 diabetes. Trimming pared 8 bases from V and 2 bases from J, leaving 7 bases between. The germline CDR1 and CDR2 sequences are DFQATT and SNEGSKA (reference sequence). The CDR3 runs to 10 residues. Study results and caveats: All four CD4+ subsets from Type 1 diabetes patients carried moderately but significantly shorter TCRB CDR3s. PCR might pick shorter templates more often, in the same way for patients and controls.

Researchers reported sorting CD4+ naive, central memory, regulatory and stem cell-like memory cells via CD45RO/CCR7/CD25/CD127/CD95/CD27. The gene calls are TRBV20-1 and TRBJ2-7; D is unresolved. The specimen sequenced was central memory CD4+ T cells from blood. The sequence derives from a woman under 30 with type 1 diabetes. This chain's CDR3 is CSTGTYEQYF. CDR3 nucleotides: TGCAGTACGGGTACCTACGAGCAGTACTTC.